These 21 T cell receptor beta chains were sequenced from one sample in a study of cytomegalovirus exposure and HLA in healthy donors. The PCR used 60 Vbeta and 13 Jbeta primers. Assay: immunoSEQ multiplex PCR; the TCRdb copy retains only in-frame clones and omits some. The repertoire shows roughly 100,000 clones; the top ten hold around 3.2%. Material for sequencing was PBMCs. The origin of the receptors is a man aged 35 to 55 in good health and CMV-seronegative.

The rearrangement uses TRBV29-1 and TRBJ2-7; D call uncertain. Germline CDR1 and CDR2: SQVTM and ANQGSEA. The CDR3 length is 13 residues. V was trimmed by 3 bases and J by 4 bases, leaving 13 bases between them. As DNA, the CDR3 is TGCAGCGTTGATGGTCTGAACGGGTACGAGCAGTACTTC. Translation gives CSVDGLNGYEQYF.

The V and J genes are TRBV27 and TRBJ2-5; TRBD1 might be the D (5 bases). Germline V gene data show CDR1 as MNHEY and CDR2 as SMNVEV (reference sequence). Trimming removed 8 bases at V and 0 bases at J, with 10 bases between. The CDR3 is 13 residues long. This CDR3 reads CASRRANQETQYF. The DNA for the CDR3 is TGTGCCAGCCGCAGGGCCAACCAAGAGACCCAGTACTTC.

This rearrangement joins TRBV5-1 to TRBJ2-5; 10 bases fit TRBD2. Germline V gene sequence: CDR1 SGHRS, CDR2 YFSETQ. This CDR3 region has 16 residues. J was trimmed by 0 bases and V by 2 bases; bases with no gene match: 4. Written as DNA, the CDR3 is TGCGCCAGCAGCTTAACAAGCGGGGGGGACCAAGAGACCCAGTACTTC. This gives the protein CASSLTSGGDQETQYF.

CDR3: CASSVVAGGQETQYF. CDR3 bases: TGTGCCAGCAGCGTAGTAGCGGGGGGCCAAGAGACCCAGTACTTC. The chain recombines TRBV9 with TRBJ2-5; 10 bases are a match to TRBD2. V lost 0 bases, J lost 1 base, and 0 bases stayed unmatched. Germline V gene sequence: CDR1 SGDLS, CDR2 YYNGEE. The CDR3 runs 15 residues.

V and J are TRBV30 and TRBJ1-1; no clear D gene. The germline CDR1 and CDR2 sequences are GTSNPN and SVGIG (reference sequence). The CDR3 consists of 13 residues. The germline V and J ends were trimmed by 1 base and 1 base, with 7 bases remaining between them. The CDR3 reads CAWSAQQNTEAFF. The CDR3 coding sequence is TGTGCCTGGAGTGCACAGCAGAACACTGAAGCTTTCTTT.

The chain joins TRBV7-9 to TRBJ1-1; D unresolved. The CDR3 is 15 residues long. Germline CDR1 is SEHNR and CDR2 is FQNEAQ (reference sequence). V lost 4 bases and J 5 bases, leaving 17 bases between the germline ends. The CDR3 spells CASSSEGGLQTEAFF. For the CDR3, the DNA is TGTGCCAGCAGCTCAGAGGGCGGGCTGCAAACTGAAGCTTTCTTT. Complete variable domain (other parts from reference TRBV7-9 and TRBJ1-1): DTGVSQNPRHKITKRGQNVTFRCDPISEHNRLYWYRQTLGQGPEFLTYFQNEAQLEKSRLLSDRFSAERPKGSFSTLEIQRTEQGDSAMYLCASSSEGGLQTEAFFGQGTRLTVV.

This chain joins TRBV4-1 and TRBJ1-2; 7 nucleotides line up with TRBD1. CDR3 size: 13 residues. After removal of 5 bases from V and 4 bases from J, the junction contained 4 bases not matched to a gene. Germline V CDR1 and CDR2: MGHRA, YSYEKL. Written as DNA, the CDR3 is TGCGCCAGCAGCGCAGGGGGGATCTATGGCTACACCTTC. This gives the protein CASSAGGIYGYTF.

The V call is TRBV5-4, the J call TRBJ1-1; D might be TRBD1 (5 bases). The CDR3 loop spans 16 amino acids. Trimming shortened V by 4 bases and J by 4 bases, and 20 bases separated the two germline ends. Looked up from germline, CDR1 is SGHNT and CDR2 is YYREEE (reference sequence). Here the CDR3 reads CASSPAGPIGVTEAFF. The CDR3 region has the DNA TGTGCCAGCAGCCCGGCGGGACCGATAGGAGTCACTGAAGCTTTCTTT. The full variable domain, in which reference TRBV5-4 and TRBJ1-1 provide the parts outside the CDR3, is ETGVTQSPTHLIKTRGQQVTLRCSSQSGHNTVSWYQQALGQGPQFIFQYYREEENGRGNFPPRFSGLQFPNYSSELNVNALELDDSALYLCASSPAGPIGVTEAFFGQGTRLTVV.

V is TRBV28 and J is TRBJ2-3, with D possibly being TRBD2 (7 bases). V lost 2 bases and J lost 0, with 9 bases in between. Germline V gene lookup returns CDR1 MDHEN and CDR2 SYDVKM. The length of the CDR3 is 15 residues. The CDR3 sequence: CASSLRGASTDTQYF. The CDR3 DNA reads as TGTGCCAGCAGTTTACGGGGGGCTAGCACAGATACGCAGTATTTT.

The chain couples TRBV10-1 to TRBJ2-3, with D unresolved. Germline CDR1 and CDR2: WNHNN and SYGVQD (reference sequence). The V gene lost 3 bases and the J gene lost 9 bases, with 10 bases spanning the gap. This CDR3 spans 12 amino acids. CDR3 in amino acids: CASSDPLGTQYF. The CDR3 DNA reads as TGCGCCAGCAGTGACCCCCTAGGCACGCAGTATTTT.

The chain carries TRBV10-3 and TRBJ2-7; 7 nucleotides line up with TRBD2. Per the germline V gene, CDR1 is ENHRY and CDR2 is SYGVKD. V lost 6 bases, J lost 2 bases, and 7 bases stayed unmatched. This CDR3 is 14 amino acids long. DNA of the CDR3: TGTGCCATCAGCTCCGGGACTAACCCCTACGAGCAGTACTTC. This sequence encodes CAISSGTNPYEQYF.

The chain carries TRBV11-2 and TRBJ2-7; 8 nucleotides align to TRBD1. The trim removed 1 base at V and 6 bases at J, leaving 8 bases unmatched. CDR3 length: 15 amino acids. Germline V lookup: CDR1 SGHAT, CDR2 FQNNGV. DNA for the CDR3: TGTGCCAGCAGCTTAGTCAGGGGGCAGGAGGCCGAGCAGTACTTC. It is translated as CASSLVRGQEAEQYF.

J is TRBJ2-1 and V is TRBV18, with TRBD2 identical over 7 bases. Germline loops: CDR1 KGHSH, CDR2 LQKENI. The V gene end was trimmed by 5 bases and the J gene end by 7 bases; junction bases not matched to a gene: 17. This CDR3 is built from 17 residues. CDR3 nucleotides: TGTGCCAGCTCAGTCCTTCGGGTAGCAAGCGGGACGAATGAGCAGTTCTTC. This gives the protein CASSVLRVASGTNEQFF.

The chain employs TRBV2 and TRBJ1-6; TRBD1 is a possible D gene (5 bases). Germline-derived CDR1 and CDR2 are SNHLY and FYNNEI. The CDR3 runs 15 residues. Between the trimmed V and J ends, which lost 9 bases and 8 bases, there was a span of 20 bases. The CDR3: CARGDQRGGDSPLHF. CDR3 coding DNA: TGTGCCAGGGGCGACCAACGGGGGGGTGATTCACCCCTCCACTTT.

This chain's CDR3 is CASSPSDRSSYEQYF. In DNA form, the CDR3 reads TGTGCCAGCTCACCCAGTGACAGGAGCTCCTACGAGCAGTACTTC. This rearrangement joins TRBV18 to TRBJ2-7; possible D gene TRBD1, 6 bases. This CDR3 is 15 amino acids long. Trimming left V 3 bases short and J 0 bases short, with 12 bases between. Germline-derived CDR1 and CDR2 are KGHSH and LQKENI.

The genes are TRBV5-1 and TRBJ1-5, with 10 bases identical to TRBD1. The CDR3 has 14 amino acids. Germline CDR1 SGHRS, CDR2 YFSETQ. V lost 0 bases, J lost 11 bases, and 5 bases stayed unmatched. In DNA form, the CDR3 reads TGCGCCAGCAGCTTGGGGACAGGGGGTGGGACCCAGCATTTT. It encodes CASSLGTGGGTQHF.

The gene calls are TRBV7-8 and TRBJ1-2, with D tentatively TRBD1 (5 bases). V lost 1 base to trimming and J lost 8 bases, with 11 bases between them. The germline V gene has CDR1 SGHVS and CDR2 FQNEAQ. The CDR3 length is 13 residues. The CDR3 region is CASSLGQGRGYTF. The CDR3, as DNA: TGTGCCAGCAGCTTAGGGCAGGGTAGAGGCTACACCTTC.

CDR3 nucleotides: TGTGCCAGCAGTTTACCGCTAGCGGGGTACGAGCAGTACTTC. This encodes CASSLPLAGYEQYF. The chain employs TRBV28 and TRBJ2-7, with 9 bases aligning to TRBD2. Trimming at V came to 2 bases and at J to 4 bases, leaving 3 bases not matched to a gene. The germline CDR1 and CDR2 sequences are MDHEN and SYDVKM. The CDR3 loop spans 14 amino acids.

The rearrangement links TRBV6-6 to TRBJ2-6, with 8 bases identical to TRBD1. The CDR3 sequence is 16 residues long. Germline trimming cut 2 bases from V and 7 bases from J; bases unmatched to any gene: 7. The germline CDR1 and CDR2 sequences are MNHNY and SVGAGI (reference sequence). The CDR3 DNA sequence: TGTGCCAGCAGTTACCTGACAGGGGCCGCCGCCAACGTCCTGACTTTC. This codes for CASSYLTGAAANVLTF.

The J gene is TRBJ2-3, the V gene TRBV9; 7 bases are a match to TRBD1. CDR1 and CDR2 from the germline V gene are SGDLS and YYNGEE. Germline trimming cut 3 bases from V and 0 bases from J; bases unmatched to any gene: 4. The CDR3 is 15 amino acids. CDR3 amino acids: CASSESTGSTDTQYF. CDR3 nucleotide sequence: TGTGCCAGCAGCGAGTCGACAGGGAGCACAGATACGCAGTATTTT.

The chain employs TRBV27 and TRBJ2-7, with TRBD2 identical over 7 bases. CDR1 MNHEY and CDR2 SMNVEV come from the germline V gene (reference sequence). V lost 0 bases to trimming and J lost 0 bases; unmatched junction nucleotides: 5. The CDR3 spans 16 residues. In nucleotides, the CDR3 is TGTGCCAGCAGTTTATCTGCTAGCGGCAGCTCCTACGAGCAGTACTTC. Translated, it gives CASSLSASGSSYEQYF.